This T cell receptor beta chain was obtained from a study of shared clonotypes between healthy human individuals. CD4+ cells underwent separation, giving CD45RA+ naive and CD45RA-negative memory subsets. Investigators spread the genomic DNA of each subset evenly over several immunoSEQ plates. Measured with immunoSEQ multiplex PCR; TCRdb has only the in-frame clones, and not every one. Of about 2.4 million clones listed, under 95% are singletons. Concerning this clone: Antigen unknown.

Findings of the study overall: Clonotype sharing among donors was expected to depend on sequencing depth.

Sequenced sample: naive CD4+ T cells from PBMCs. The subset is: CD45RA+ positively selected. This clonotype originated in a man aged 18 to 35 in good health. Some clones in this sample may be carry-over from other donors' samples.

CDR3 loop: CASSLPTGPNEKLFF. The CDR3 DNA sequence: TGTGCCAGCAGTCTCCCGACAGGCCCTAATGAAAAACTGTTTTTT. This rearrangement joins TRBV28 to TRBJ1-4, with D possibly being TRBD1 (6 bases). Trimming took 5 bases from V and 3 from J, leaving 13 bases between them. This CDR3 is 15 amino acids long. Germline lookup yields CDR1 MDHEN and CDR2 SYDVKM.